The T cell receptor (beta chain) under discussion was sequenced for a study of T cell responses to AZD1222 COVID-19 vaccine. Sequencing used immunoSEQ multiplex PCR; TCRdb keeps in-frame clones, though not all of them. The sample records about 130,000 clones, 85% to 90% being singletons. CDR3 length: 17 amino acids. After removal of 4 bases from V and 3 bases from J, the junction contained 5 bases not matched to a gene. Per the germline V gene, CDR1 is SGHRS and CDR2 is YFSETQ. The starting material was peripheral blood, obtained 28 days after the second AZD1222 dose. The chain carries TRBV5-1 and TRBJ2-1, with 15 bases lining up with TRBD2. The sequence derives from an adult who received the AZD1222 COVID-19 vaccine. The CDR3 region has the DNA TGCGCCAGCAGCCTCGGGACTAGCGGGGGGCACTACAATGAGCAGTTCTTC. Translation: CASSLGTSGGHYNEQFF.